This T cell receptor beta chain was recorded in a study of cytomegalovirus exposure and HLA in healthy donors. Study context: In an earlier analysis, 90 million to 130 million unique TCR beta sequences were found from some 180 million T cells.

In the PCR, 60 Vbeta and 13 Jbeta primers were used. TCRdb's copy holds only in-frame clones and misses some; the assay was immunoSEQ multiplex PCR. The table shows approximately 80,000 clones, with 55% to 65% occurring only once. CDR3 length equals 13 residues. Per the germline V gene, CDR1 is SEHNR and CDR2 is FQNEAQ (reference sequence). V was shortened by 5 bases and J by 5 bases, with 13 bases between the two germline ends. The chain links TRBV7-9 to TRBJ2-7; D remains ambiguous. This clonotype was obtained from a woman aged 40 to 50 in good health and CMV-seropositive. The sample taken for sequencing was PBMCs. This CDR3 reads CASSLSPFHEQYF. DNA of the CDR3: TGTGCCAGCAGCCTTAGCCCGTTCCACGAGCAGTACTTC.